This T cell receptor (beta chain) is drawn from a study of shared clonotypes between healthy human individuals. Assay runs were performed at deep level. Libraries were prepared by immunoSEQ multiplex PCR; TCRdb keeps only in-frame clonotypes and omits some of them. The profile covers 1.5 million to 2.5 million clones, with about 95% appearing a single time and 1% to 1.5% taken by the ten largest. In the case of this clone: Its specificity is not known. The sample has other DNA sequences that encode this CDR3 too.

Study conclusions and caveats: When compared with the clonotypes that were shared by all four sorted-subset donors, the non-shared clonotypes turned out to have lower generation probabilities. Sampling was confined to blood; repertoires within tissues likely differ.

The naive CD8 subset, CD45RO-negative cells positively selected for CCR7, excluded terminally differentiated effector memory CD45RA+ cells. Only Caucasian adults living in Nashville, Tennessee made up the donor group. Per the germline V gene, CDR1 is SNHLY and CDR2 is FYNNEI. CDR3 length: 18 residues. The junction had 8 bases not matched to a gene; V was cut back by 6 bases and J by 3 bases. The sample taken for sequencing was naive CD8+ T cells sorted from blood. The sequence was obtained from a man younger than 35 in good health. The V and J genes are TRBV2 and TRBJ2-1, with 16 bases identical to TRBD2. CDR3 in DNA: TGTGCCAGCAGGCCGGGACTAGCGGGAGGGCCAAGCTACAATGAGCAGTTCTTC. Translation: CASRPGLAGGPSYNEQFF.